Listed below are T cell receptor beta chains from one sample, sequenced in a study of blood T cell dynamics during melanoma immunotherapy. Using immunoSEQ multiplex PCR, the repertoire was profiled, and TCRdb retains in-frame clones only, with some absent. Counted here are about 19,000 clones, roughly nine tenths occurring once; the ten biggest clones make up roughly 7.6%. Sequenced material: blood, taken from a patient treated with checkpoint blockade. The receptors were sampled from a human donor with melanoma. Each CDR3 is given with its conserved first and last residue. D genes are given only for firm matches. Only part of the rows carry a size: once, few, many, or a class if the clone is expanded.

clone size	V gene	D gene	J gene	CDR3 protein	CDR3 DNA
once	TRBV30	TRBD1	TRBJ1-2	CACLTGGDGYTF	TGTGCCTGCCTGACAGGGGGAGATGGCTACACCTTC
.	TRBV28	TRBD2	TRBJ2-7	CASSQRGLAGVLTYEQYF	TGTGCCAGCAGCCAACGGGGACTAGCGGGAGTTCTCACCTACGAGCAGTACTTC
.	TRBV19	.	TRBJ2-7	CASRLRDREAYEQYF	TGTGCCAGTAGGCTTCGAGACAGGGAGGCCTACGAGCAGTACTTC
.	TRBV16	TRBD2	TRBJ2-7	CASSWGSGLAGEYEQYF	TGTGCCAGTTCCTGGGGCTCCGGACTAGCGGGAGAGTACGAGCAGTACTTC
.	TRBV6-4	.	TRBJ2-7	CAHQTPAGYSSYEQYF	TGTGCCCACCAAACCCCGGCGGGGTATAGCTCCTACGAGCAGTACTTC
once	TRBV5-1	.	TRBJ2-2	CASSLGLGASGELFF	TGCGCCAGCAGCTTGGGACTAGGAGCGTCCGGGGAGCTGTTTTTT
.	TRBV27	TRBD2	TRBJ2-7	CASSQLAGVHEQYF	TGTGCCAGCAGCCAGCTAGCGGGAGTCCACGAGCAGTACTTC
.	TRBV27	.	TRBJ2-1	CASSSKGIPLAGPYNEQFF	TGTGCCAGCAGTTCTAAAGGGATCCCTTTGGCGGGACCCTACAATGAGCAGTTCTTC
.	TRBV7-2	.	TRBJ1-3	CASSLSGGSGNTIYF	TGTGCCAGCAGCTTATCGGGGGGATCCGGAAACACCATATATTTT
.	TRBV6-1	.	TRBJ2-3	CASSEGEPLDTQYF	TGTGCCAGCAGCGAGGGGGAACCCCTAGATACGCAGTATTTT
.	TRBV7-2	.	TRBJ1-5	CASSEGRINQPQHF	TGTGCCAGCTCTGAAGGGAGGATAAATCAGCCCCAGCATTTT
.	TRBV2	.	TRBJ2-7	CASGGFRSYEQYF	TGTGCCAGCGGCGGATTTAGGTCCTACGAGCAGTACTTC
.	TRBV6-5	TRBD2	TRBJ2-7	CASRPLAGTYEQYF	TGTGCCAGCAGACCACTAGCGGGGACTTACGAGCAGTACTTC
.	TRBV6-5	.	TRBJ2-7	CASSYQGWSYEQYF	TGTGCCAGCAGTTACCAGGGATGGTCCTACGAGCAGTACTTC
.	TRBV9	TRBD2	TRBJ2-5	CASSSGRRQETQYF	TGTGCCAGCAGCTCCGGGAGGCGTCAAGAGACCCAGTACTTC
.	TRBV19	TRBD2	TRBJ2-1	CASSSGSSYNEQFF	TGTGCCAGTAGTAGCGGGAGCTCCTACAATGAGCAGTTCTTC
.	TRBV6-1	.	TRBJ2-1	CASSEDGAYNEQFF	TGTGCCAGCAGTGAAGACGGGGCTTACAATGAGCAGTTCTTC
few	TRBV2	.	TRBJ2-3	CASSEGWGRTDTQYF	TGTGCCAGCAGTGAAGGATGGGGAAGAACAGATACGCAGTATTTT
once	TRBV11-1	TRBD2	TRBJ2-7	CASSHRTSGRDKQYF	TGTGCCAGCAGCCATAGGACTAGCGGGAGGGACAAGCAGTACTTC
.	TRBV10-3	TRBD2	TRBJ2-3	CAISERLAGTDTQYF	TGTGCCATCAGTGAACGGCTAGCGGGCACAGATACGCAGTATTTT
.	TRBV6-6	.	TRBJ2-2	CASSPEGTGELFF	TGTGCCAGCAGTCCCGAGGGAACCGGGGAGCTGTTTTTT
.	TRBV30	TRBD1	TRBJ1-2	CAWRPSGTGADYGYTF	TGTGCCTGGAGACCCTCCGGGACAGGGGCTGACTATGGCTACACCTTC
.	TRBV7-2	TRBD2	TRBJ2-5	CASSLVGTSGQETQYF	TGTGCCAGCAGCTTAGTCGGGACTAGCGGGCAAGAGACCCAGTACTTC
.	TRBV2	.	TRBJ1-3	CASSEDTASGNTIYF	TGTGCCAGCAGTGAAGACACAGCCTCTGGAAACACCATATATTTT
.	TRBV9	TRBD1	TRBJ1-3	CASSPGTGGYRNTIYF	TGTGCCAGCAGCCCTGGGACAGGGGGATACCGAAACACCATATATTTT
.	TRBV10-1	.	TRBJ1-6	CASSETEGRESPLHF	TGCGCCAGCAGTGAGACAGAGGGGAGAGAATCACCCCTCCACTTT
.	TRBV19	TRBD1	TRBJ2-5	CASSRQGNWQETQYF	TGTGCCAGTAGCAGACAGGGTAATTGGCAAGAGACCCAGTACTTC
.	TRBV11-1	.	TRBJ2-5	CASSFESMGGGESETQYF	TGTGCCAGCAGCTTTGAGTCGATGGGAGGGGGCGAATCAGAGACCCAGTACTTC
.	TRBV27	TRBD1	TRBJ2-2	CASSFLPGTGGTGELFF	TGTGCCAGCAGTTTCCTCCCCGGGACAGGGGGAACCGGGGAGCTGTTTTTT
once	TRBV29-1	.	TRBJ1-1	CSVQGKNTEAFF	TGCAGCGTCCAGGGCAAAAACACTGAAGCTTTCTTT
.	TRBV28	.	TRBJ1-1	CASSLFRRRDTEAFF	TGTGCCAGCAGTTTATTCAGACGACGGGACACTGAAGCTTTCTTT
.	TRBV19	.	TRBJ1-1	CASNRRAGGTEAFF	TGTGCCAGTAACCGGAGGGCAGGAGGCACTGAAGCTTTCTTT
.	TRBV5-1	.	TRBJ2-3	CASSLVPLDTQYF	TGCGCCAGCAGCTTGGTTCCCCTAGATACGCAGTATTTT
few	TRBV9	.	TRBJ2-5	CASSVEGGGETQYF	TGTGCCAGCAGCGTAGAAGGGGGAGGAGAGACCCAGTACTTC
.	TRBV5-6	TRBD1	TRBJ1-2	CASSLAATGNYGYTF	TGTGCCAGCAGCTTGGCCGCGACAGGGAACTATGGCTACACCTTC
.	TRBV5-8	.	TRBJ1-4	CASSYWPRLNEKLFF	TGTGCCAGCAGCTATTGGCCCAGGTTGAATGAAAAACTGTTTTTT
.	TRBV15	.	TRBJ2-5	CATSRAQGVLGETQYF	TGTGCCACCAGCAGAGCTCAGGGAGTGCTGGGAGAGACCCAGTACTTC
.	TRBV11-3	.	TRBJ2-3	CASSTDELETDTQYF	TGTGCCAGCAGCACCGACGAATTGGAGACAGATACGCAGTATTTT
.	TRBV29-1	TRBD1	TRBJ2-7	CSATRDRGYEQYF	TGCAGCGCCACCCGGGACAGGGGCTACGAGCAGTACTTC
.	TRBV7-2	.	TRBJ1-2	CASSSFQASEGYTF	TGTGCCAGCAGCTCCTTCCAGGCCTCGGAAGGCTACACCTTC
.	TRBV4-3	.	TRBJ2-3	CASSQDWLARGDTQYF	TGCGCCAGCAGCCAAGACTGGCTAGCGAGGGGAGATACGCAGTATTTT
.	TRBV4-3	TRBD2	TRBJ2-5	CASSLKRESQETQYF	TGCGCCAGCAGCTTAAAGCGGGAATCTCAGGAGACCCAGTACTTC